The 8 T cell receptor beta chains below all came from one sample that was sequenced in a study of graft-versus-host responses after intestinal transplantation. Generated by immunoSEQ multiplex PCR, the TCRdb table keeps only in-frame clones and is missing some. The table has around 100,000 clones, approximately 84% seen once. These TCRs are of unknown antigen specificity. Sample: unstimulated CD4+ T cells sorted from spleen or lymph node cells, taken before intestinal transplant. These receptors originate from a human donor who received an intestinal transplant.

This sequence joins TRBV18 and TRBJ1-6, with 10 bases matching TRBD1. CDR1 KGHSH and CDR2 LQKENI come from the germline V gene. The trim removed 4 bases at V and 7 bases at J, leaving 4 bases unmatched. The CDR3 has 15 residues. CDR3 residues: CASSHGQGENSPLHF. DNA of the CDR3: TGTGCCAGCTCACACGGACAGGGGGAAAATTCACCCCTCCACTTT.

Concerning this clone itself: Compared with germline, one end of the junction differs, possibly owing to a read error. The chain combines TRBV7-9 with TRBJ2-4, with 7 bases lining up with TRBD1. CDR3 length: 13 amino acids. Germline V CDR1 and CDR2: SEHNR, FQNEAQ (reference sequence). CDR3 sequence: CASRLGTENIQYF. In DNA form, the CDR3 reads TGTGCCAGCAGGTTAGGGACAGAAAACATTCAGTACTTC.

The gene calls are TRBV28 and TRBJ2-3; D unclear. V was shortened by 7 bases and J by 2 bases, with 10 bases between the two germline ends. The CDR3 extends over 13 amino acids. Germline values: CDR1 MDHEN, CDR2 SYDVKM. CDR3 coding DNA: TGTGCCAGCACCTCAGCCGACACAGATACGCAGTATTTT. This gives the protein CASTSADTDTQYF.

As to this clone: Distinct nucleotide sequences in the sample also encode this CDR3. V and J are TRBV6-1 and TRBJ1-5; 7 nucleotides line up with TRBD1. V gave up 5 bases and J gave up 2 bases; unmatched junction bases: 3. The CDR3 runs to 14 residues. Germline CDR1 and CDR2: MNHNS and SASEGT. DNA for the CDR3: TGTGCCAGCAGTAGTACAGGGGGCAATCAGCCCCAGCATTTT. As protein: CASSSTGGNQPQHF.

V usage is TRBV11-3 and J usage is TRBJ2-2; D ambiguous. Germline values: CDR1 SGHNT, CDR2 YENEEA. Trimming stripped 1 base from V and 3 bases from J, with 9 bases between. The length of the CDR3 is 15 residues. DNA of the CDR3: TGTGCCAGCAGCTTAGGTCGGTCCCACACCGGGGAGCTGTTTTTT. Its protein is CASSLGRSHTGELFF.

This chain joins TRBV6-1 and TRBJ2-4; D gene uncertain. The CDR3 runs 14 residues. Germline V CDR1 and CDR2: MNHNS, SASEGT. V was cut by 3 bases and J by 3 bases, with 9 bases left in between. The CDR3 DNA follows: TGTGCCAGCAGTGATTGGCATTACAAAAACATTCAGTACTTC. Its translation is CASSDWHYKNIQYF.

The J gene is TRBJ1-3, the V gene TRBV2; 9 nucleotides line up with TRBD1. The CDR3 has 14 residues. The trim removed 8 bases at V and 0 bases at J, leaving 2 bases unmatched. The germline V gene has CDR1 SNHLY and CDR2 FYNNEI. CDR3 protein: CASETGGSGNTIYF. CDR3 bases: TGTGCCAGCGAGACAGGGGGCTCTGGAAACACCATATATTTT.

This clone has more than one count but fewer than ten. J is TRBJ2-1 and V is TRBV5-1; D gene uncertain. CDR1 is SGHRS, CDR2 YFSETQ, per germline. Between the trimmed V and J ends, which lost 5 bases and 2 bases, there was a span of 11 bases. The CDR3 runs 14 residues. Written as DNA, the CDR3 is TGCGCCAGCAGAGTGTCCGCGGCCTACAATGAGCAGTTCTTC. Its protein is CASRVSAAYNEQFF.